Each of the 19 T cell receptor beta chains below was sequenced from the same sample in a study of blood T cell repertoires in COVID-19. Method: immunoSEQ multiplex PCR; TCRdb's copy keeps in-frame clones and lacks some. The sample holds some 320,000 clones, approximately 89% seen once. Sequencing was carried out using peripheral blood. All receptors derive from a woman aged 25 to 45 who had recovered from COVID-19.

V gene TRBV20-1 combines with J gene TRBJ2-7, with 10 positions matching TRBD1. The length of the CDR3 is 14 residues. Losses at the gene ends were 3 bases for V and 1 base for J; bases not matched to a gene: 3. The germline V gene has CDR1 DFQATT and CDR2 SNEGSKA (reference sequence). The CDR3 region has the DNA TGCAGTGCTAGTCAGGGACAGGGGTCCTACGAGCAGTACTTC. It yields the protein CSASQGQGSYEQYF.

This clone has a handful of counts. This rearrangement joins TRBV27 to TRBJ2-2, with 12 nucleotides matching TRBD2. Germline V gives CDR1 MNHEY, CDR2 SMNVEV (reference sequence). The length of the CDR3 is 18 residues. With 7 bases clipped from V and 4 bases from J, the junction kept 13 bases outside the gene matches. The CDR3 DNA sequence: TGTGCCAGCACCTTGGAGCTAGCGGGGGGGCGAATCACCGGGGAGCTGTTTTTT. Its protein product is CASTLELAGGRITGELFF.

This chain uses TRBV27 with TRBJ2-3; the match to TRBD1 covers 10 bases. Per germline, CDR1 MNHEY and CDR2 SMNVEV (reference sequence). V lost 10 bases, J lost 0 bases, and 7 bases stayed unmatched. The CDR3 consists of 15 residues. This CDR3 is CATMGQGQSTDTQYF. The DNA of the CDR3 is TGTGCCACCATGGGACAGGGGCAAAGCACAGATACGCAGTATTTT.

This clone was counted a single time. This chain's CDR3 is CASSMTGVNTEAFF. In DNA form, the CDR3 reads TGTGCCAGCAGCATGACAGGAGTGAACACTGAAGCTTTCTTT. This chain uses TRBV5-4 with TRBJ1-1; a possible D gene is TRBD1 (6 bases). Germline V gives CDR1 SGHNT, CDR2 YYREEE (reference sequence). Trimming removed 4 bases at V and 0 bases at J, with 10 bases between. The CDR3 sequence is 14 residues long.

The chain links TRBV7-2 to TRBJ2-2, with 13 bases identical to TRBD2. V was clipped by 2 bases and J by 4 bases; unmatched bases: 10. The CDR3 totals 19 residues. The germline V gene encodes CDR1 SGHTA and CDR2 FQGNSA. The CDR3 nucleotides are TGTGCCAGCAGCTTATCTGGACTAGCGGGGGCCCGGGGCACCGGGGAGCTGTTTTTT. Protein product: CASSLSGLAGARGTGELFF.

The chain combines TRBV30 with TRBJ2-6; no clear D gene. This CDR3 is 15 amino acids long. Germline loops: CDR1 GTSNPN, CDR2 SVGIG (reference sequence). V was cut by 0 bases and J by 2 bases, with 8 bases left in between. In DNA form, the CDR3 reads TGTGCCTGGAGTGTCGGTGGTGCTGGGGCCAACGTCCTGACTTTC. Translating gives CAWSVGGAGANVLTF.

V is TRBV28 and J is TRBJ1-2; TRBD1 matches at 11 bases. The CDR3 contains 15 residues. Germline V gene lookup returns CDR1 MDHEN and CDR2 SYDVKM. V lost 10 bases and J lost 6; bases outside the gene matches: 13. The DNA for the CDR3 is TGTGCCAATGGACAGGGGGCGCTCGGTGGAGATGGCTACACCTTC. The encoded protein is CANGQGALGGDGYTF.

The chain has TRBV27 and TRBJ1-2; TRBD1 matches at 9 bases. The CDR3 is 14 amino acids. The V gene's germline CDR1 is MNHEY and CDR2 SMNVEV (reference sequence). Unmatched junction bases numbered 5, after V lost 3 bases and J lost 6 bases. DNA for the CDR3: TGTGCCAGCAGTTTTGGGACAGGGCAGGATGGCTACACCTTC. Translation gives CASSFGTGQDGYTF.

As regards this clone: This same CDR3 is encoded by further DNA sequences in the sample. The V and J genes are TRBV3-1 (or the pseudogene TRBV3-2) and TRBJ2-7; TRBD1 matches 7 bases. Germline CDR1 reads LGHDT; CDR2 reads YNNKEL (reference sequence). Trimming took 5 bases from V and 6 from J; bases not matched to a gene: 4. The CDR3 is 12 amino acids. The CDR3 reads CASSSPGGEQYF. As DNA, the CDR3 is TGTGCCAGCAGCTCTCCAGGGGGCGAGCAGTACTTC.

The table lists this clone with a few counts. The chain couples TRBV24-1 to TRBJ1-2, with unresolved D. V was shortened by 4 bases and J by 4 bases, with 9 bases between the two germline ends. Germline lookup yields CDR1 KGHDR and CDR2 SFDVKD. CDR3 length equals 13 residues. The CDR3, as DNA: TGTGCCACCAGTGACAGTTCCTCCTATGGCTACACCTTC. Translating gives CATSDSSSYGYTF.

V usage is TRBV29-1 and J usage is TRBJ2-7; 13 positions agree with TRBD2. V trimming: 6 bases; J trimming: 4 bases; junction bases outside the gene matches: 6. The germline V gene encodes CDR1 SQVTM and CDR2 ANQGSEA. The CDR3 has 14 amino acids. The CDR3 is CSVATSGGYYEQYF. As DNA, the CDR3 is TGCAGCGTAGCGACTAGCGGGGGGTATTACGAGCAGTACTTC.

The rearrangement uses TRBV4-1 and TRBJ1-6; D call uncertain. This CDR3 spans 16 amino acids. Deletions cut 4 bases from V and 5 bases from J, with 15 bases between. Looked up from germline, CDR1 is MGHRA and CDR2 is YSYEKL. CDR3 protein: CASSPRSWQDNSPLHF. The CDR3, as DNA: TGCGCCAGCAGCCCAAGGTCCTGGCAGGATAATTCACCCCTCCACTTT.

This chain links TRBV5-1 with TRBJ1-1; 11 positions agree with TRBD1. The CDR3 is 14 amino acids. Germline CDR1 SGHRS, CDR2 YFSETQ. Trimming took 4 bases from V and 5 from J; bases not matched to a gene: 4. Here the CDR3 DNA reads TGCGCCAGCAGCCCGGACAGGGGGCCAACTGAAGCTTTCTTT. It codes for CASSPDRGPTEAFF.

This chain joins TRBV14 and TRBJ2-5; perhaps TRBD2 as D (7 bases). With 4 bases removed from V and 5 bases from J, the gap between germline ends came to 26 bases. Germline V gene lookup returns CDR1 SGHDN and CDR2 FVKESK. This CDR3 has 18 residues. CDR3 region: CASSLGPGGRLVGETQYF. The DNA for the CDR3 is TGTGCCAGCAGCCTCGGACCCGGGGGGCGGCTTGTGGGGGAGACCCAGTACTTC.

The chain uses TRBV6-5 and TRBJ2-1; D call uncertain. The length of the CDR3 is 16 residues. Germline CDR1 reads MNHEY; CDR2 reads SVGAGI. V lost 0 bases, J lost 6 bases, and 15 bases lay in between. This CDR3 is CASSYSILAGSNEQFF. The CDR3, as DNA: TGTGCCAGCAGTTACTCGATCTTGGCAGGCAGCAATGAGCAGTTCTTC.

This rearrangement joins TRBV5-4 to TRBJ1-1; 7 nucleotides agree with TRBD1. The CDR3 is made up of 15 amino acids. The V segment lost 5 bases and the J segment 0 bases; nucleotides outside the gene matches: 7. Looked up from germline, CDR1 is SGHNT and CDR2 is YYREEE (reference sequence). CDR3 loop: CASSFTGALNTEAFF. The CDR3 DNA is TGTGCCAGCAGTTTTACAGGGGCCCTGAACACTGAAGCTTTCTTT.

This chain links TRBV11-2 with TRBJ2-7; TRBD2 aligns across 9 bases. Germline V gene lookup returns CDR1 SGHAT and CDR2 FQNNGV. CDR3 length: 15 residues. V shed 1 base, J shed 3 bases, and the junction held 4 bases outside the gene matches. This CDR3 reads CASSLVPAGGYEQYF. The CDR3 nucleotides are TGTGCCAGCAGCTTAGTTCCAGCGGGGGGCTACGAGCAGTACTTC.

The CDR3 DNA sequence: TGTGCCAGCAGCTTATACGGAGCCCAAGAGACCCAGTACTTC. Its translation is CASSLYGAQETQYF. The chain carries TRBV7-2 and TRBJ2-5; D unresolved. The CDR3 has 14 amino acids. Trimming removed 2 bases at V and 1 base at J, with 8 bases between. Looked up from germline, CDR1 is SGHTA and CDR2 is FQGNSA.

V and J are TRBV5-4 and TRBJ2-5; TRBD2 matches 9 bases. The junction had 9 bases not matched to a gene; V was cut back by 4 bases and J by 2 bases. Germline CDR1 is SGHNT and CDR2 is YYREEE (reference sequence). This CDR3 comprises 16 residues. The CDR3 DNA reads TGTGCCAGCAGCCCTATAGCGGGGGTAAGGCAAGAGACCCAGTACTTC. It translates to CASSPIAGVRQETQYF.